This entry lists 23 T cell receptor beta chains sequenced from one sample in a study of blood T cell repertoires in COVID-19. Assay used: immunoSEQ multiplex PCR; TCRdb lists only in-frame clones, some missing. The repertoire consists of some 200,000 clones, with roughly nine tenths occurring once and the leading ten covering around 1.2%. Sequenced: peripheral blood. Receptor source: a man aged 25-45 years with acute or convalescent COVID-19.

The V and J genes are TRBV5-1 and TRBJ2-7; tentative D call: TRBD1 (5 bases). The V gene's germline CDR1 is SGHRS and CDR2 YFSETQ. The CDR3 is 13 residues long. The V and J ends lost 4 bases and 4 bases respectively, with 12 bases between them. The CDR3 nucleotides read TGCGCCAGCAGCCCGGACACTATTTACGAGCAGTACTTC. It yields the protein CASSPDTIYEQYF.

The chain is built from TRBV24-1 and TRBJ1-2; 9 nucleotides match TRBD1. CDR3 size: 14 residues. The V and J ends lost 6 bases and 5 bases, in that order; junction bases with no gene match: 6. Germline values: CDR1 KGHDR, CDR2 SFDVKD. The CDR3 loop is CATSSTGGHYGYTF. DNA for the CDR3: TGTGCCACCAGTTCGACAGGGGGTCATTATGGCTACACCTTC.

Comments on this clone: The junction differs from germline at one of its ends, possibly a read error. The chain has TRBV7-7 and TRBJ2-5; weak D call: TRBD2 (8 bases). Germline assignment: CDR1 SSHAT and CDR2 FNYEAQ (reference sequence). This CDR3 has 15 residues. In DNA form, the CDR3 reads TGTGCTAGCAGCTTAGCGGGATCAGGGGGAGAGACCCAGTACTTC. Protein: CASSLAGSGGETQYF.

The chain links TRBV11-2 to TRBJ2-1; 9 bases are shared with TRBD1. The germline gives CDR1 SGHAT, CDR2 FQNNGV. With V trimmed by 1 base and J by 7 bases, 11 bases remained unmatched. The CDR3 is 17 residues long. The CDR3 DNA follows: TGTGCCAGCAGCTTAGCCCCGGGACAGGGATTTTTGAATGAGCAGTTCTTC. It yields the protein CASSLAPGQGFLNEQFF. Using reference TRBV11-2 and TRBJ2-1 for the parts outside the CDR3, the full variable domain is EAGVAQSPRYKIIEKRQSVAFWCNPISGHATLYWYQQILGQGPKLLIQFQNNGVVDDSQLPKDRFSAERLKGVDSTLKIQPAKLEDSAVYLCASSLAPGQGFLNEQFFGPGTRLTVL.

This chain uses TRBV19 with TRBJ1-1, with 9 nucleotides matching TRBD1. V shed 6 bases and J 7 bases; nucleotides not matched to a gene: 12. The germline gives CDR1 LNHDA, CDR2 SQIVND (reference sequence). CDR3 length: 15 amino acids. CDR3 nucleotides: TGTGCCAGTAGGATTTTCGCACAGGGGGCAGATGAAGCTTTCTTT. This encodes CASRIFAQGADEAFF. The entire variable domain, with the rest obtained from reference TRBV19 and TRBJ1-1, is as follows: DGGITQSPKYLFRKEGQNVTLSCEQNLNHDAMYWYRQDPGQGLRLIYYSQIVNDFQKGDIAEGYSVSREKKESFPLTVTSAQKNPTAFYLCASRIFAQGADEAFFGQGTRLTVV.

The chain combines TRBV25-1 with TRBJ1-4; possible D gene TRBD1, 6 bases. CDR1 is MGHDK, CDR2 SYGVNS, per germline. The CDR3 consists of 14 residues. V was shortened by 5 bases and J by 3 bases, with 10 bases between the two germline ends. The CDR3 here is CASSRGGPNEKLFF. CDR3 sequence (DNA): TGTGCCAGCAGTCGTGGGGGCCCTAATGAAAAACTGTTTTTT.

V and J are TRBV18 and TRBJ2-5; D call uncertain. V shed 6 bases and J shed 5 bases, with 16 bases lying between them. CDR1 is KGHSH, CDR2 LQKENI, per germline. This CDR3 comprises 14 residues. The CDR3 reads CASSPPARIETQYF. CDR3 coding DNA: TGTGCCAGCTCCCCCCCCGCGCGAATTGAGACCCAGTACTTC. The whole variable domain, remainder taken from reference TRBV18 and TRBJ2-5, is NAGVMQNPRHLVRRRGQEARLRCSPMKGHSHVYWYRQLPEEGLKFMVYLQKENIIDESGMPKERFSAEFPKEGPSILRIQQVVRGDSAAYFCASSPPARIETQYFGPGTRLLVL.

This sequence joins TRBV6-6 and TRBJ2-3; TRBD2 aligns across 8 bases. Germline V gene data show CDR1 as MNHNY and CDR2 as SVGAGI (reference sequence). The CDR3 runs 16 residues. Unmatched junction bases numbered 4, after V lost 2 bases and J lost 0 bases. The CDR3 DNA is TGTGCCAGCAGTTACCCGCGGGAGGCTAGCACAGATACGCAGTATTTT. Its translation: CASSYPREASTDTQYF.

The gene calls are TRBV5-4 and TRBJ1-6, with TRBD1 matching over 8 bases. CDR3 length equals 16 residues. Germline trimming cut 5 bases from V and 2 bases from J; bases unmatched to any gene: 6. In germline, CDR1 is SGHNT, CDR2 YYREEE (reference sequence). CDR3 sequence: CASRDGTGAYNSPLHF. CDR3 bases: TGTGCCAGCAGGGACGGGACAGGTGCCTATAATTCACCCCTCCACTTT.

This chain joins TRBV29-1 and TRBJ1-5, with D tentatively TRBD1 (6 bases). The CDR3 extends over 12 amino acids. CDR1 and CDR2 from the germline V gene are SQVTM and ANQGSEA. V was trimmed by 3 bases and J by 11 bases, leaving 14 bases between them. The CDR3 here is CSVDLGGGAQHF. CDR3 nucleotide sequence: TGCAGCGTTGACCTAGGGGGAGGGGCCCAGCATTTT.

This chain connects TRBV12-3 or TRBV12-4 to TRBJ1-2; no clear D gene. The CDR3 totals 12 residues. V lost 5 bases and J 4 bases, leaving 8 bases between the germline ends. The CDR3 nucleotides read TGTGCCAGCAGTGCAGGATTCTATGGCTACACCTTC. Amino acids: CASSAGFYGYTF.

This chain's CDR3 is CASSRQTGLHEQYF. The CDR3, as DNA: TGTGCCAGCTCGCGGCAGACTGGTCTCCACGAGCAGTACTTC. The chain combines TRBV18 with TRBJ2-7; D gene uncertain. Germline V gene data show CDR1 as KGHSH and CDR2 as LQKENI. Trimming shortened V by 6 bases and J by 5 bases, and 17 bases separated the two germline ends. This CDR3 has 14 amino acids.

The chain carries TRBV5-8 and TRBJ2-3, with D maybe TRBD2 (5 bases). This CDR3 has 15 residues. V lost 1 base and J lost 1, with 10 bases in between. Germline lookup yields CDR1 SGHTS and CDR2 YDEGEE. The CDR3 here is CASSLRAGGTDTQYF. Written as DNA, the CDR3 is TGTGCCAGCAGCTTGAGGGCGGGTGGCACAGATACGCAGTATTTT.

The chain combines TRBV18 with TRBJ1-5; 8 bases are a match to TRBD1. CDR1 is KGHSH and CDR2 is LQKENI in the germline V gene. V lost 5 bases, J lost 5 bases, and 5 bases stayed unmatched. The CDR3 contains 14 residues. The CDR3 DNA reads as TGTGCCAGCTCAGGACAGGGAGGCTATCAGCCCCAGCATTTT. Protein: CASSGQGGYQPQHF.

V and J are TRBV5-4 and TRBJ1-2; TRBD1 matches at 8 bases. CDR3 length equals 14 residues. Per the germline V gene, CDR1 is SGHNT and CDR2 is YYREEE (reference sequence). Germline trimming cut 4 bases from V and 0 bases from J; bases unmatched to any gene: 2. The CDR3 region has the DNA TGTGCCAGCAGCCCGGACAGGGCTAACTATGGCTACACCTTC. Translated: CASSPDRANYGYTF.

V is TRBV5-6 and J is TRBJ2-1, with 7 bases aligning to TRBD2. V trimming: 5 bases; J trimming: 3 bases; junction bases outside the gene matches: 2. CDR3 size: 13 residues. CDR1 and CDR2 (germline): SGHDT, YYEEEE. The CDR3, as DNA: TGTGCCAGCAGTCGGGACTACTACAATGAGCAGTTCTTC. Protein: CASSRDYYNEQFF.

Points on this clone: The sample has other DNA sequences that encode this CDR3 too. The rearrangement uses TRBV20-1 and TRBJ1-2; D call uncertain. V lost 6 bases to trimming and J lost 5 bases, with 10 bases between them. This CDR3 has 11 residues. CDR1 and CDR2 (germline): DFQATT, SNEGSKA (reference sequence). As DNA, the CDR3 is TGCAGTGCGAGGGTCGATTATGGCTACACCTTC. As protein: CSARVDYGYTF.

V gene TRBV2 combines with J gene TRBJ2-7; 8 bases match TRBD1. The V segment lost 6 bases and the J segment 2 bases; nucleotides outside the gene matches: 6. The CDR3 loop spans 14 amino acids. The germline gives CDR1 SNHLY, CDR2 FYNNEI. The CDR3 DNA reads as TGTGCCAGCAGCCTTGGACAGGGAGCCTACGAGCAGTACTTC. Translating it yields CASSLGQGAYEQYF.

This sequence joins TRBV9 and TRBJ2-7; TRBD2 agrees at 16 bases. The J segment lost 0 bases and the V segment lost 2 bases, leaving 2 bases of the junction unmatched. Germline V gene sequence: CDR1 SGDLS, CDR2 YYNGEE. The CDR3 length is 17 residues. The CDR3 nucleotides are TGTGCCAGCAGCGTGGGACTAGCGGGGGGGTCCTCCTACGAGCAGTACTTC. The encoded protein is CASSVGLAGGSSYEQYF.

V usage is TRBV19 and J usage is TRBJ1-6; TRBD1 agrees at 7 bases. The V gene's germline CDR1 is LNHDA and CDR2 SQIVND (reference sequence). The ends lost 6 bases at V and 7 bases at J; junction bases unmatched: 9. CDR3 length: 15 amino acids. The CDR3 DNA is TGTGCCAGTAGGGGACAGAACCTGGGAAATTCACCCCTCCACTTT. Amino acid sequence: CASRGQNLGNSPLHF.

The CDR3 reads CASSYPSTGNTEAFF. The CDR3 DNA follows: TGTGCCAGCAGTTACCCTTCGACAGGGAACACTGAAGCTTTCTTT. J is TRBJ1-1 and V is TRBV6-5; D is possibly TRBD1 (6 bases). The CDR3 extends over 15 amino acids. Per the germline V gene, CDR1 is MNHEY and CDR2 is SVGAGI. The germline V and J ends were trimmed by 2 bases and 1 base, with 11 bases remaining between them.

The chain joins TRBV16 to TRBJ1-3, with 7 bases identical to TRBD1. The CDR3 loop spans 14 amino acids. Looked up from germline, CDR1 is KGHSY and CDR2 is FQNENV. The V segment lost 5 bases and the J segment 5 bases; nucleotides outside the gene matches: 6. CDR3: CASSAGQQRNTIYF. The CDR3 DNA sequence: TGTGCCAGCAGCGCGGGACAGCAGAGAAACACCATATATTTT.

This rearrangement joins TRBV11-3 to TRBJ2-3; 11 bases agree with TRBD2. Germline CDR1 and CDR2: SGHNT and YENEEA. The CDR3 has 16 amino acids. The V segment lost 1 base and the J segment 4 bases; nucleotides outside the gene matches: 4. The CDR3 protein is CASSLGLAGLADTQYF. CDR3 nucleotide sequence: TGTGCCAGCAGCTTAGGACTAGCGGGACTGGCAGATACGCAGTATTTT.